The 3 T cell receptor beta chains below come from one sample, sequenced in a study of T cells in Graves' hyperthyroidism and ophthalmopathy (dated by TCRdb to about 2019). Library preparation was by multiplex PCR. Reads for this sample came from an Illumina HiSeq 2000. The TCR beta CDR3 regions were amplified from the RNA transcripts. The first round of RT-PCR for the TCR CDR3 was performed with the HTBI primer set and the Qiagen OneStep RT-PCR kit. TCRdb redid the processing of the public reads, applying fastp at Q25 and MiXCR, and retained in-frame beta chains. Rows are combined by CDR3 protein, so each entry shows the most common genes and DNA. The sample data list over 350,000 distinct CDR3 sequences, and approximately 18% of these were observed just once. 35% to 50% of the sample goes to the ten largest clones. The specimen sequenced was blood. All receptors come from a man aged 18-30 years with Graves' ophthalmopathy.

Only a few counts were recorded for this clonotype. V usage is TRBV12-3 or TRBV12-4 and J usage is TRBJ1-1; possible D gene TRBD1, 5 bases. CDR3 length equals 14 residues. Trimming cost V 3 bases and J 5 bases, with 13 bases left between them. The CDR3 nucleotides are TGTGCCAGCAGTTTTTTTTCGGGGGTTACTGAAGCTTTCTTT. Translating gives CASSFFSGVTEAFF.

In this sample, this clonotype turned up many times. V usage is TRBV7-8 and J usage is TRBJ2-7; 8 nucleotides line up with TRBD1. V dropped 3 bases and J dropped 3; count of bases not matched to a gene: 7. Germline V gives CDR1 SGHVS, CDR2 FQNEAQ. The CDR3 runs to 15 residues. In nucleotides, the CDR3 is TGTGCCAGCAGCTTCGACAGGGGCCCTGGCTACGAGCAGTACTTC. Amino acid sequence: CASSFDRGPGYEQYF.

This clonotype appeared a few times. The gene calls are TRBV24-1 and TRBJ2-1; TRBD2 might be the D (7 bases). In germline, CDR1 is KGHDR, CDR2 SFDVKD. This CDR3 spans 18 amino acids. Trimming took off 5 bases at V and 0 bases at J, with 19 bases between the two ends. In DNA form, the CDR3 reads TGTGCCACCAGTGCCTCTGGGGGGGCAGGGAGCTCCTACAATGAGCAGTTCTTC. Residues: CATSASGGAGSSYNEQFF.